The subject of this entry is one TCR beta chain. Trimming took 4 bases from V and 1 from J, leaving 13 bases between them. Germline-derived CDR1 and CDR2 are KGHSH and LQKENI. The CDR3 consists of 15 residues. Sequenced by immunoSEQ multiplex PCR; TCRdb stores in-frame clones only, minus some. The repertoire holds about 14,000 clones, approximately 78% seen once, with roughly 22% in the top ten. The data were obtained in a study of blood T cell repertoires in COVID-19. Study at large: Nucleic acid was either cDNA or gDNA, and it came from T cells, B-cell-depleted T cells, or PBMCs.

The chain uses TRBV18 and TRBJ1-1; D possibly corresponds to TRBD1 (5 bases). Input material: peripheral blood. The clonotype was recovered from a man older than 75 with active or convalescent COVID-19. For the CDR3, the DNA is TGTGCCAGCTCACAACGACAGTCGGGGAACACTGAAGCTTTCTTT. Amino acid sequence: CASSQRQSGNTEAFF. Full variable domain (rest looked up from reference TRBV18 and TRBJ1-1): NAGVMQNPRHLVRRRGQEARLRCSPMKGHSHVYWYRQLPEEGLKFMVYLQKENIIDESGMPKERFSAEFPKEGPSILRIQQVVRGDSAAYFCASSQRQSGNTEAFFGQGTRLTVV.